The 32 T cell receptor beta chains below all came from one sample that was sequenced in a study of response to subunit inactivated influenza vaccine (dated 2018 in TCRdb). The protocol used for the library was RT-PCR. Sequenced using an Illumina HiSeq 2500. The public reads were reprocessed in TCRdb via fastp at Q25 and MiXCR, keeping in-frame beta chains. Each entry is one CDR3 protein sequence, shown with its most common DNA and genes. The sample has about 650,000 distinct CDR3 sequences on record, approximately 14% of them singletons. Of the sample, 11% is held by the ten largest clones. The sequenced sample was PBMCs from blood, obtained roughly 12 days after vaccination. These receptor sequences come from a man aged 45-65 years who received an inactivated influenza vaccine. Donor details come from another sample of the same person, matched by shared clones.

This clonotype was seen once. V is TRBV28 and J is TRBJ2-3; a weak D match, TRBD2 (6 bases). Germline V gives CDR1 MDHEN, CDR2 SYDVKM. The V gene lost 7 bases and the J gene lost 4 bases, with 15 bases spanning the gap. The CDR3 is 14 amino acids. CDR3 protein: CASTPGGPADTQYF. The CDR3 DNA reads as TGTGCCAGCACCCCCGGGGGTCCCGCAGATACGCAGTATTTT.

This clonotype was counted a few times. The chain recombines TRBV11-2 with TRBJ2-3; TRBD2 matches at 7 bases. J lost 4 bases, V lost 0 bases, and 10 bases had no gene match. Per germline, CDR1 SGHAT and CDR2 FQNNGV. The CDR3 sequence is 17 residues long. CDR3 sequence: CASSLEPAGIRADTQYF. As DNA, the CDR3 is TGTGCCAGCAGCTTAGAACCAGCGGGGATTCGGGCAGATACGCAGTATTTT.

This clonotype appeared a few times. The chain uses TRBV7-2 and TRBJ2-7, with 8 positions matching TRBD2. Losses at the gene ends were 3 bases for V and 6 bases for J; bases not matched to a gene: 16. The CDR3 totals 17 residues. From germline, CDR1 is SGHTA and CDR2 FQGNSA. The CDR3 DNA follows: TGTGCCAGCAGCTTGGGACTGCCCGGGACTAGTAAGGGCGAGCAGTACTTC. It specifies CASSLGLPGTSKGEQYF.

This clonotype appeared a few times. This rearrangement joins TRBV5-1 to TRBJ2-6, with TRBD1 as a possible D gene (6 bases). This CDR3 spans 15 amino acids. From germline, CDR1 is SGHRS and CDR2 YFSETQ. V was trimmed by 6 bases and J by 1 base, leaving 11 bases between them. In DNA form, the CDR3 reads TGCGCCAGCACGGACACAGGGTCTGGGGCCAACGTCCTGACTTTC. Amino acids: CASTDTGSGANVLTF.

This clonotype was seen at least ten times. This chain links TRBV12-3 or TRBV12-4 with TRBJ1-4; 9 nucleotides agree with TRBD1. The CDR3 covers 12 residues. With V trimmed by 6 bases and J by 11 bases, 4 bases remained unmatched. DNA of the CDR3: TGTGCCAGCAGCCCCGACAGGGGGAAACTGTTTTTT. It specifies CASSPDRGKLFF.

In its sample, this clonotype was seen a few times. This sequence joins TRBV10-3 and TRBJ2-1; D may correspond to TRBD1 or TRBD2 (5 bases each). CDR3 length: 12 amino acids. Germline V gene data show CDR1 as ENHRY and CDR2 as SYGVKD. Deletions cut 5 bases from V and 8 bases from J, with 10 bases between. Here the CDR3 reads CAISKGSDEQFF. CDR3 in DNA: TGTGCCATCAGTAAGGGGAGCGATGAGCAGTTCTTC.

This clonotype was observed a few times. The chain joins TRBV7-2 to TRBJ2-1; a weak D match, TRBD1 (6 bases). CDR1 is SGHTA and CDR2 is FQGNSA in the germline V gene. The CDR3 extends over 14 amino acids. Trimming removed 3 bases from V and 6 bases from J, with 12 bases in between. CDR3 bases: TGTGCCAGCAGCTTCCGGCAGGGGACCAATGAGCAGTTCTTC. It yields the protein CASSFRQGTNEQFF.

The V and J genes are TRBV7-2 and TRBJ2-7; D is unclear. This CDR3 spans 13 amino acids. Germline CDR1 SGHTA, CDR2 FQGNSA. V lost 1 base and J 2 bases, leaving 6 bases between the germline ends. The CDR3 DNA is TGTGCCAGCAGCTTAGTATCCCCCTACGAGCAGTACTTC. It specifies CASSLVSPYEQYF.

CDR3 coding DNA: TGTGCCAGCAGTTTAGAGGGCAGGCTCATGAACACTGAAGCTTTCTTT. It codes for CASSLEGRLMNTEAFF. The chain combines TRBV12-3 or TRBV12-4 with TRBJ1-1; the D is unclear. The CDR3 has 16 residues. V was trimmed by 1 base and J by 0 bases, leaving 12 bases between them.

This clonotype was seen more than once but under ten times. The chain is built from TRBV20-1 and TRBJ1-5; D might be TRBD1 (6 bases). V lost 7 bases to trimming and J lost 0 bases, with 19 bases between them. The germline CDR1 and CDR2 sequences are DFQATT and SNEGSKA (reference sequence). The CDR3 covers 16 residues. The CDR3 coding sequence is TGCAGTGTCCCAGGGGCAGGCTTTTATAGCAATCAGCCCCAGCATTTT. The encoded protein is CSVPGAGFYSNQPQHF.

This chain joins TRBV12-3 or TRBV12-4 and TRBJ2-1; tentatively, D is TRBD2 (5 bases). Trimming removed 3 bases from V and 5 bases from J, with 8 bases in between. The CDR3 length is 13 residues. As DNA, the CDR3 is TGTGCCAGCAGTTTTGACTACGACAATGAGCAGTTCTTC. This sequence encodes CASSFDYDNEQFF.

This clonotype was seen only a few times. The chain couples TRBV4-3 to TRBJ1-2, with TRBD1 matching over 8 bases. This CDR3 comprises 14 residues. Germline V gene lookup returns CDR1 LGHNA and CDR2 YSLEER. J was trimmed by 7 bases and V by 3 bases; bases with no gene match: 7. In DNA, the CDR3 is TGCGCCAGCAGCCAGGAGACAGGGGATCGTGGCTACACCTTC. This codes for CASSQETGDRGYTF.

This clonotype was counted a few times. The chain joins TRBV20-1 to TRBJ2-7; unclear D gene. This CDR3 has 14 amino acids. The V end was cut by 6 bases, the J end by 0 bases, with 15 bases between. CDR1 and CDR2 from the germline V gene are DFQATT and SNEGSKA (reference sequence). CDR3 coding DNA: TGCAGTGCCCACCGGGCCCTTAACTCCTACGAGCAGTACTTC. It codes for CSAHRALNSYEQYF.

Only a few counts were recorded for this clonotype. V and J are TRBV24-1 and TRBJ2-5; D is unresolved. Germline lookup yields CDR1 KGHDR and CDR2 SFDVKD. The CDR3 has 12 residues. Trimming stripped 4 bases from V and 5 bases from J, with 7 bases between. CDR3 nucleotides: TGTGCCACCAGTGAAGGGTCTGAGACCCAGTACTTC. This sequence encodes CATSEGSETQYF.

J is TRBJ1-5 and V is TRBV7-6; D is uncertain. V dropped 6 bases and J dropped 9 bases, with 12 bases sitting between them. The length of the CDR3 is 12 residues. The germline gives CDR1 SGHVS, CDR2 FNYEAQ. The CDR3 DNA is TGTGCCAGCAGAGGAGAATCAGGGCCCCAGCATTTT. Amino acids: CASRGESGPQHF.

The chain joins TRBV10-3 to TRBJ1-2; TRBD1 agrees at 9 bases. V was pared by 6 bases and J by 8 bases, with 16 bases of the junction left unmatched. The CDR3 loop spans 16 amino acids. CDR1 and CDR2 from the germline V gene are ENHRY and SYGVKD. Here the CDR3 DNA reads TGTGCCATCAGCATTCCGGGACAGGGTTTAGGAGAAGGCTACACCTTC. Its protein is CAISIPGQGLGEGYTF.

The chain joins TRBV6-2 or TRBV6-3 to TRBJ2-7; 8 bases are shared with TRBD2. Trimming removed 11 bases from V and 7 bases from J; junction bases left unmatched: 13. The germline CDR1 and CDR2 sequences are MNHEY and SVGEGT. The CDR3 covers 13 residues. CDR3 sequence (DNA): TGTGCCGGAGGTAGCGGGGTATCTAGTGAGCAGTACTTC. It is translated as CAGGSGVSSEQYF.

The gene calls are TRBV5-1 and TRBJ1-2, with 7 nucleotides matching TRBD1. With 1 base clipped from V and 3 bases from J, the junction kept 9 bases outside the gene matches. The length of the CDR3 is 16 residues. Germline V gives CDR1 SGHRS, CDR2 YFSETQ. The CDR3 protein is CASSLLGGMGDYGYTF. CDR3 DNA sequence: TGCGCCAGCAGCTTGTTAGGGGGCATGGGGGACTATGGCTACACCTTC.

CDR3 residues: CATDRGEGYEQYF. The CDR3 coding sequence is TGTGCCACTGACAGGGGGGAAGGATACGAGCAGTACTTC. The chain joins TRBV10-3 to TRBJ2-7; 9 positions match TRBD1. Losses at the gene ends were 10 bases for V and 4 bases for J; bases not matched to a gene: 8. Germline CDR1 and CDR2: ENHRY and SYGVKD. CDR3 length equals 13 residues.

This clonotype was counted only a few times. The chain couples TRBV6-1 to TRBJ2-5; 12 bases are a match to TRBD2. Per the germline V gene, CDR1 is MNHNS and CDR2 is SASEGT. The CDR3 sequence is 15 residues long. The J segment lost 2 bases and the V segment lost 7 bases, leaving 5 bases of the junction unmatched. The CDR3 DNA is TGTGCCAGCAATCGCCTAGCGGGGGGGCAAGAGACCCAGTACTTC. Translation: CASNRLAGGQETQYF.

This clonotype was detected a few times. The chain combines TRBV29-1 with TRBJ2-5; 8 positions agree with TRBD1. V shed 3 bases and J 2 bases; nucleotides not matched to a gene: 8. The CDR3 consists of 15 residues. The germline CDR1 and CDR2 sequences are SQVTM and ANQGSEA. Here the CDR3 reads CSVEVDREAQETQYF. CDR3 sequence (DNA): TGCAGCGTTGAGGTGGACAGGGAGGCTCAAGAGACCCAGTACTTC.

This clonotype was seen a handful of times. The rearrangement joins TRBV5-1 to TRBJ1-1, with a possible D match to TRBD1 (5 bases). Germline loops: CDR1 SGHRS, CDR2 YFSETQ. This CDR3 comprises 13 residues. V was trimmed by 4 bases and J by 3 bases, leaving 10 bases between them. The CDR3 DNA is TGCGCCAGCAGCCCCCAGGGTTACACTGAAGCTTTCTTT. This encodes CASSPQGYTEAFF.

This clonotype was observed a few times. V and J are TRBV6-2 or TRBV6-3 and TRBJ2-2, with a tentative D call TRBD2 (6 bases). The CDR3 runs to 14 residues. The germline gives CDR1 MNHEY, CDR2 SVGEGT. V gave up 2 bases and J gave up 6 bases, with 10 bases separating them. The CDR3: CASSYTSRSGELFF. CDR3 sequence (DNA): TGTGCCAGCAGTTACACTAGCCGGTCCGGGGAGCTGTTTTTT.

This chain uses TRBV11-3 with TRBJ2-1; 7 nucleotides line up with TRBD2. V lost 1 base to trimming and J lost 4 bases; unmatched junction nucleotides: 4. This CDR3 comprises 15 residues. Germline loops: CDR1 SGHNT, CDR2 YENEEA. CDR3 region: CASSLGRGYYNEQFF. The CDR3 DNA reads as TGTGCCAGCAGCTTAGGGCGGGGGTATTACAATGAGCAGTTCTTC.

This clonotype appeared a few times. This chain connects TRBV20-1 to TRBJ2-1; D call uncertain. Germline V gene data show CDR1 as DFQATT and CDR2 as SNEGSKA (reference sequence). V was shortened by 1 base and J by 2 bases, with 9 bases between the two germline ends. The CDR3 is 14 amino acids. Here the CDR3 DNA reads TGCAGTGCTAGAGTGGCTAGTACCTACAATGAGCAGTTCTTC. Protein product: CSARVASTYNEQFF.

In its sample, this clonotype was seen a few times. The gene calls are TRBV20-1 and TRBJ2-2; 9 nucleotides match TRBD2. This CDR3 comprises 16 residues. The V gene end was trimmed by 2 bases and the J gene end by 5 bases; junction bases not matched to a gene: 9. CDR1 and CDR2 from the germline V gene are DFQATT and SNEGSKA (reference sequence). CDR3 in amino acids: CSARSSGRPRTGELFF. The CDR3 DNA reads as TGCAGTGCTAGATCCAGCGGGAGGCCGAGGACCGGGGAGCTGTTTTTT.

This clonotype showed up just a few times. This chain joins TRBV18 and TRBJ1-5; no definite D call. This CDR3 region has 13 residues. CDR1 is KGHSH, CDR2 LQKENI, per germline. Deletions cut 2 bases from V and 10 bases from J, with 12 bases between. CDR3 in amino acids: CASSPGQNDPQHF. The CDR3 bases are TGTGCCAGCTCACCAGGGCAGAATGACCCCCAGCATTTT.

In this sample, this clonotype turned up a few times. The J gene is TRBJ2-5, the V gene TRBV5-1; D may match TRBD1 or TRBD2 (5 bases each). The CDR3 sequence is 14 residues long. Trimming cost V 0 bases and J 3 bases, with 9 bases left between them. CDR1 is SGHRS and CDR2 is YFSETQ in the germline V gene. The CDR3 nucleotides are TGCGCCAGCAGCTTGGCCGGGGCAGAAGAGACCCAGTACTTC. Its protein is CASSLAGAEETQYF.

The CDR3 protein is CASSQDRGWDGEKLFF. The CDR3 nucleotides read TGTGCCAGCAGCCAAGATAGGGGTTGGGACGGTGAAAAACTGTTTTTT. The J gene is TRBJ1-4, the V gene TRBV4-2, with a possible D match to TRBD1 (5 bases). The CDR3 is 16 amino acids. Trimming stripped 0 bases from V and 7 bases from J, with 15 bases between. Germline V gene data show CDR1 as LGHNA and CDR2 as YNFKEQ.

This chain joins TRBV4-2 and TRBJ2-7; tentatively, D is TRBD1 (5 bases). The CDR3 is 15 residues long. Between the trimmed V and J ends, which lost 2 bases and 4 bases, there was a span of 15 bases. Germline lookup yields CDR1 LGHNA and CDR2 YNFKEQ. The CDR3 loop is CASSQQAKDTYEQYF. The CDR3 DNA reads TGTGCCAGCAGCCAACAGGCCAAGGACACATACGAGCAGTACTTC.

This clonotype appeared a few times. The rearrangement joins TRBV7-8 to TRBJ2-7; tentative D call: TRBD2 (6 bases). Trimming took 2 bases from V and 2 from J, leaving 10 bases between them. The CDR3 consists of 14 residues. Germline V gene sequence: CDR1 SGHVS, CDR2 FQNEAQ. CDR3 DNA: TGTGCCAGCAGCTTACGGCAGCGGGCCTACGAGCAGTACTTC. Protein sequence: CASSLRQRAYEQYF.

The chain joins TRBV20-1 to TRBJ2-7, with D perhaps TRBD1 (6 bases). The germline V gene has CDR1 DFQATT and CDR2 SNEGSKA (reference sequence). The CDR3 consists of 13 residues. Trimming shortened V by 4 bases and J by 1 base, and 11 bases separated the two germline ends. The CDR3 spells CSANDDRSYEQYF. In nucleotides, the CDR3 is TGCAGTGCTAACGACGACAGGTCCTACGAGCAGTACTTC.